The clone carrying this TCR beta chain was observed a handful of times. Antigen unknown. This entry belongs to a study of blood T cells in healthy people across ages. The study, taken as a whole, reports: Getting older went along with TCR beta diversity per million T cells dropping roughly linearly.

Through a sample-barcoded 5' primer and a J-beta primer mix, a second PCR was run for roughly 6 to 11 cycles. TCRdb fed the 5' RACE reads into MiXCR, producing one record per CDR3 protein. The data show some 800,000 distinct CDR3 sequences, with roughly 25% seen just once and around 3.6% held by the top ten. This CDR3 is built from 16 residues. The germline V gene has CDR1 DFQATT and CDR2 SNEGSKA (reference sequence). J gave up 2 bases and V 2 bases, and 9 bases lay outside the gene matches. These sequences were also reported in another study, on T cells of mothers and their children. This second study notes: Mothers gave over 9 million TCR beta CDR3 reads each, and children some 3 million each.

What was sequenced was blood. This sequence joins TRBV20-1 and TRBJ2-5; TRBD2 matches 9 bases. The receptor comes from a boy between 10 and 17 years old in good health. CDR3 residues: CSARSWASGVQETQYF. CDR3 nucleotide sequence: TGCAGTGCTAGAAGTTGGGCTAGCGGGGTTCAAGAGACCCAGTACTTC.